This T cell receptor beta chain was observed in a study of blood T cell repertoires in COVID-19. Across the whole study: Collection of acute and convalescent COVID-19 samples took place in the United States, Italy and Spain.

The CDR3 is 16 amino acids. With V trimmed by 1 base and J by 5 bases, 4 bases remained unmatched. Germline CDR1 is MNHEY and CDR2 is SMNVEV (reference sequence). Authors' methods: Estimation of nucleated cell counts was performed using reference gene primer amplification. Sequencing used immunoSEQ multiplex PCR; TCRdb keeps in-frame clones, though not all of them. The V and J calls and the clone size are those of that table, but D and trimming were determined from the DNA. Here the sample spans just over 300,000 clones, 70% to 90% being singletons. Participants spanned ages about 18 to 90 years and resided in over 20 US areas.

This receptor was taken from a man between 25 and 39 years old who had recovered from COVID-19. The rearrangement joins TRBV27 to TRBJ2-5; the match to TRBD2 covers 13 bases. The sequenced material came from PBMCs or T cells enriched from blood (not recorded which). The CDR3 nucleotides read TGTGCCAGCAGTTTATTAGGACTAGCGGGAGTGGAGACCCAGTACTTC. Amino acid sequence: CASSLLGLAGVETQYF.